The following is a TCR beta chain sequence with its context. The target of this receptor is not known. No clone much larger than this one lies a single base away; base qualities are absent. These data come from a study of T cells in Graves' hyperthyroidism and ophthalmopathy (dated by TCRdb to the late 2010s). Context from the whole study: Peripheral blood was collected at initial diagnosis, before any treatment. To identify distinguishing TCR V-J signatures, a discovery cohort of 95 to 100 patients was used, comprising 43 with Graves' ophthalmopathy and approximately 58 with stable Graves' hyperthyroidism. Prospective prediction of ophthalmopathy was tested in an independent validation cohort consisting of about 20 hyperthyroidism patients and 17 patients who later progressed to ophthalmopathy. The 100 discovery patients were randomly split 7:3 into training and test sets. In roughly six Graves' hyperthyroidism patients, the study also compared T-cell repertoires from thyroid tissue with T-cell repertoires from blood. Following sampling, methimazole starting at 30 mg daily was given to hyperthyroidism patients, and high-dose intravenous methylprednisolone was given to ophthalmopathy patients. The paper describes TCR Vbeta CDR3 sequencing of more than 120 peripheral blood samples, made up of approximately 40 ophthalmopathy patients, some 80 hyperthyroidism patients and about 17 progressor patients. What the study reported, not specific to this receptor: No statistical method was used to fix the sample size in advance, and group allocation was not hidden from the investigators. A 13 V-J signature model separated ophthalmopathy from stable hyperthyroidism, with just over 85% sensitivity and roughly 84% specificity in cross-validation and 80%/75% in testing. Most expanded thyroid clonotypes (frequency above 0.001) were also detected in blood, suggesting blood repertoires may reflect thyroid immune responses. In validation, the model predicted progression to ophthalmopathy with around 71% sensitivity and roughly 72% specificity, a median of 6.5 months before onset.

V is pruned by 10 bases and J by 6 bases, leaving 14 bases of the junction without a gene match. In the germline V gene, CDR1 corresponds to MNHNS and CDR2 to SASEGT. Its CDR3 holds 15 amino acids, cysteine through phenylalanine. The CDR3 DNA has 45 bases and is translated from base 1. The hyperthyroidism patients were between 18 and 65 years old and newly diagnosed, with a disease duration of less than 2 months. The study excluded patients with uncontrolled infections, other autoimmune diseases, pregnancy or lactation. Diagnoses relied on clinical symptoms, serum thyroxine and TRAb, thyroid ultrasound and orbital computed tomography. Blood from progressor patients was collected at the time of first diagnosis with hyperthyroidism, before any ophthalmopathy symptoms had appeared. PBMCs were isolated from 10 ml of fresh peripheral blood by Ficoll-Paque density gradient centrifugation. Progressor patients were defined as those initially diagnosed with Graves' hyperthyroidism in whom ophthalmopathy developed during follow-up. Trizol reagent was used to extract total RNA, and RNA quality was then checked on an Agilent 2100 Bioanalyzer.

The TCR beta CDR3 regions were amplified from the RNA transcripts. The TCR CDR3 was subjected to a first round of RT-PCR using the HTBI primer set and the Qiagen OneStep RT-PCR kit. The libraries were constructed in a second round of multiplex PCR and then size-selected and purified. Sequencing of the libraries was done on an Illumina HiSeq2000 using paired-end 100 bp reads. The published analysis was carried out like this. Raw data were processed with SOAPnuke, discarding reads with adapters, uncalled bases, mean Phred below 15, or no exact constant-primer or identifier match. High-quality paired reads were merged with COPE v1.2.5, and unique nucleotide sequences were defined as clonotypes. MiTCR v1.1 was used to align the clonotypes against IMGT TRBV, TRBD and TRBJ reference segments. Analysis was restricted to V-J combinations with a frequency above 0.0001, which covered 99.2% of repertoires. A TCS score was defined as the ratio of F50 (clonal expansion) to E x V (chaos), with BLOSUM62-based TCRdist applied between CDR3 peptides within each V-J. Welch's t-statistics and random forest reduced 500 to 550 V-J features to under 15, which were used in a naive Bayes classifier (R e1071). TCRdb handled the public reads itself, with Q25 trimming in fastp and clone calling in MiXCR, and kept productive beta chains. Every entry covers one CDR3 protein and lists the most common genes and DNA from its rows. Clone size and V and J calls follow TCRdb, not the original study. The sample table holds about 360,000 distinct CDR3 sequences, of which 15% to 18% were seen once. In total, the top ten clones hold around 30% of the sample.

This clonotype was obtained from a woman under 30 with Graves' hyperthyroidism that later progressed to Graves' ophthalmopathy. Recombination connected TRBV6-1 to TRBJ1-5; TRBD1 aligns with 8 central bases. The sequenced sample was blood. The DNA sequence reads TGTGCCACCGGCCAGATCAGGGGGCCTGGTCAGCCCCAGCATTTT. Protein translation: CATGQIRGPGQPQHF.